Below, 2 T cell receptor beta chains from the same sample are listed, as sequenced in a study of identical twins. TCRdb independently ran MiXCR on the 5' RACE reads; one entry per CDR3 protein. This table has roughly 570,000 distinct CDR3 sequences, over 8.5% appearing once. These data are also associated with another study on yellow fever vaccine responses in identical twins.

Input material: PBMCs. The receptors originated from a woman aged 18-35 years in good health.

This clonotype has ten or more counts. The rearrangement links TRBV28 to TRBJ2-7; TRBD1 aligns across 7 bases. This CDR3 region has 15 residues. Germline loops: CDR1 MDHEN, CDR2 SYDVKM. J gave up 7 bases and V 7 bases, and 16 bases lay outside the gene matches. The DNA for the CDR3 is TGTGCCAGCACTCTCATCCGGGACAGCCCTTCGGAGCAGTACTTC. Translating gives CASTLIRDSPSEQYF. Supplemented by reference TRBV28 and TRBJ2-7, the full variable domain reads DVKVTQSSRYLVKRTGEKVFLECVQDMDHENMFWYRQDPGLGLRLIYFSYDVKMKEKGDIPEGYSVSREKKERFSLILESASTNQTSMYLCASTLIRDSPSEQYFGPGTRLTVT.

This clonotype appeared many times. The chain couples TRBV29-1 to TRBJ1-1; unclear D gene. The V gene's germline CDR1 is SQVTM and CDR2 ANQGSEA. V lost 8 bases and J 4 bases, leaving 11 bases between the germline ends. The CDR3 spans 11 residues. The CDR3 loop is CSTEEGTEAFF. CDR3 coding DNA: TGCAGCACGGAAGAAGGCACTGAAGCTTTCTTT.